This T cell receptor beta chain was recorded in a study of blood T cell repertoires in COVID-19. Repertoires were generated with immunoSEQ multiplex PCR, while TCRdb's copy carries only in-frame clones and drops some. The sample includes approximately 160,000 clones, around 84% of them seen just once. Germline CDR1 reads MNHEY; CDR2 reads SVGAGI. V gave up 2 bases and J gave up 6 bases; unmatched junction bases: 6. The CDR3 is 15 residues long. The sequencing sample was made of PBMCs or T cells enriched from blood (not recorded which). This clonotype was sampled from a woman between 45 and 60 years old who had recovered from COVID-19. The J gene is TRBJ2-1, the V gene TRBV6-5; the match to TRBD1 covers 8 bases. The chain's CDR3 is CASSYLGQGGNEQFF. CDR3 nucleotide sequence: TGTGCCAGCAGTTACCTCGGACAGGGTGGCAATGAGCAGTTCTTC.